Shown below are 22 T cell receptor beta chains from a single sample sequenced in a study of molecular identifiers for immune sequencing clone quantification. TCRdb ran MiXCR on the PCR reads and lists one entry per CDR3 protein. The sample yields about 510,000 distinct CDR3 sequences, about a quarter seen once. Sequences were obtained from naive CD8+ T cells from blood, with Jurkat cell RNA spiked in. Indicated subset: FACS-sorted CD8+CD4-CCR7+CD45RA+ naive T cells. The receptors were gathered from a human donor in good health. Some libraries in this study had Jurkat cell RNA spiked in.

There are a few counts of this clonotype. The chain couples TRBV27 to TRBJ2-3; the match to TRBD2 covers 12 bases. V gave up 3 bases and J gave up 0 bases; unmatched junction bases: 7. CDR3 size: 18 residues. The germline CDR1 and CDR2 sequences are MNHEY and SMNVEV (reference sequence). In nucleotides, the CDR3 is TGTGCCAGCAGTTTGCTGACTAGCGGGGGCCCTAGCACAGATACGCAGTATTTT. Its translation: CASSLLTSGGPSTDTQYF.

The table lists this clonotype with a count of one. The CDR3 reads CASSVVTGELFF. The CDR3, as DNA: TGTGCCAGCAGCGTAGTCACCGGGGAGCTGTTTTTT. J is TRBJ2-2 and V is TRBV9, with D unclear. The germline gives CDR1 SGDLS, CDR2 YYNGEE. This CDR3 has 12 residues. V was trimmed by 0 bases and J by 4 bases, leaving 1 base between them.

A note on this clonotype: Compared with germline, one end of the junction differs, possibly owing to a read error. V is TRBV19 and J is TRBJ2-1; the D gene is possibly TRBD1 (5 bases). The CDR3 spans 14 residues. Looked up from germline, CDR1 is LNHDA and CDR2 is SQIVND (reference sequence). CDR3 region: CTSSIEPSTGEQFF. As DNA, the CDR3 is TGTACCAGTAGTATAGAACCCTCAACAGGTGAGCAGTTCTTC.

The V and J genes are TRBV29-1 and TRBJ2-7, with D possibly matching TRBD2 (5 bases). The germline V gene has CDR1 SQVTM and CDR2 ANQGSEA. The CDR3 sequence is 12 residues long. Trimming took off 6 bases at V and 3 bases at J, with 12 bases between the two ends. The CDR3 sequence is CSVSSDYYEQYF. The DNA of the CDR3 is TGCAGCGTCAGTAGCGATTACTACGAGCAGTACTTC.

There are a few counts of this clonotype. V is TRBV6-1 and J is TRBJ1-5, with a tentative D call TRBD1 (5 bases). CDR3 size: 15 residues. CDR1 is MNHNS, CDR2 SASEGT, per germline. Trimming took 6 bases from V and 0 from J, leaving 12 bases between them. The CDR3 loop is CASRARGYSNQPQHF. Written as DNA, the CDR3 is TGTGCCAGCAGGGCGCGGGGGTATAGCAATCAGCCCCAGCATTTT.

The sample holds a few counts of this clonotype. The rearrangement joins TRBV4-3 to TRBJ2-7; D is possibly TRBD1 or TRBD2 (5 bases each). Trimming removed 6 bases at V and 0 bases at J, with 9 bases between. This CDR3 contains 13 residues. Looked up from germline, CDR1 is LGHNA and CDR2 is YSLEER. CDR3 in DNA: TGCGCCAGCAGGGGGACCGACTCCTACGAGCAGTACTTC. Amino acid sequence: CASRGTDSYEQYF.

This clonotype was seen repeatedly, ten times or more. This chain connects TRBV25-1 to TRBJ1-1; D is unclear. Trimming pared 2 bases from V and 12 bases from J, leaving 7 bases between. Germline loops: CDR1 MGHDK, CDR2 SYGVNS. The CDR3 runs 10 residues. As DNA, the CDR3 is TGTGCCAGCAGTGAACGCAGGACTTTCTTT. Protein product: CASSERRTFF.

This clonotype showed up just a few times. The rearrangement links TRBV7-9 to TRBJ2-7, with 8 nucleotides matching TRBD1. The J segment lost 2 bases and the V segment lost 2 bases, leaving 8 bases of the junction unmatched. This CDR3 is 16 amino acids long. Looked up from germline, CDR1 is SEHNR and CDR2 is FQNEAQ (reference sequence). CDR3 residues: CASSLPDRGPAYEQYF. The CDR3 nucleotides read TGTGCCAGCAGCTTACCCGACAGGGGTCCCGCCTACGAGCAGTACTTC.

This clonotype was detected only a few times. The chain carries TRBV27 and TRBJ2-1; D is ambiguous. The V end was cut by 6 bases, the J end by 8 bases, with 11 bases between. Germline CDR1 and CDR2: MNHEY and SMNVEV (reference sequence). This CDR3 is built from 12 residues. The CDR3 loop reads CASRGLRYEQFF. The CDR3 DNA reads TGTGCCAGCAGGGGTCTGAGGTATGAGCAGTTCTTC.

This clonotype was seen a few times. V and J are TRBV5-7 and TRBJ2-2; no firm D call. TRBV5-7 has ORF status, its function being uncertain. The CDR3 has 18 residues. Trimming shortened V by 1 base and J by 2 bases, and 18 bases separated the two germline ends. CDR3 sequence (DNA): TGTGCCAGCAGCTTGTGGGCGGAAGAGCCCCTAAACACCGGGGAGCTGTTTTTT. Protein: CASSLWAEEPLNTGELFF.

This clonotype has only a few counts. The chain links TRBV15 to TRBJ2-7; the D call may be TRBD1 or TRBD2 (5 bases each). V shed 3 bases and J shed 0 bases, with 6 bases lying between them. Germline V gene sequence: CDR1 LNHNV, CDR2 YYDKDF (reference sequence). CDR3 length: 13 residues. The CDR3 DNA is TGTGCCACCAGCAGTGGGACCTCCTACGAGCAGTACTTC. Translated, it gives CATSSGTSYEQYF.

This clonotype was recorded at least ten times. The chain has TRBV12-3 or TRBV12-4 and TRBJ1-1; 10 nucleotides match TRBD1. Trimming removed 4 bases from V and 5 bases from J; junction bases left unmatched: 10. The CDR3 loop spans 16 amino acids. CDR3 coding DNA: TGTGCCAGCAGTTGGGACAGGGGTCAAATCAGAACTGAAGCTTTCTTT. As protein: CASSWDRGQIRTEAFF.

In this sample, this clonotype turned up a few times. The rearrangement links TRBV10-1 to TRBJ2-7, with D perhaps given as TRBD1 or TRBD2 (5 bases each). CDR3 length equals 16 residues. The V end lost 0 bases, the J end lost 2 bases, and 14 bases lay between the germline ends. Germline CDR1 is WNHNN and CDR2 is SYGVQD (reference sequence). The CDR3 bases are TGCGCCAGCAGTGAGTCGAAGGGGCCACTAGCCTACGAGCAGTACTTC. This encodes CASSESKGPLAYEQYF.

CDR3 bases: TGTGCCAGCAGTTTAGTCGGGTACAGCGGGAGTATCGCAGATACGCAGTATTTT. Protein: CASSLVGYSGSIADTQYF. V and J are TRBV28 and TRBJ2-3; 8 bases line up with TRBD2. The germline CDR1 and CDR2 sequences are MDHEN and SYDVKM. Trimming at V came to 2 bases and at J to 4 bases, leaving 14 bases not matched to a gene. There are 18 residues in the CDR3.

The V and J genes are TRBV5-4 and TRBJ2-3; 9 bases are a match to TRBD2. Germline V gives CDR1 SGHNT, CDR2 YYREEE (reference sequence). The CDR3 consists of 14 residues. V was clipped by 6 bases and J by 0 bases; unmatched bases: 2. For the CDR3, the DNA is TGTGCCAGCAATAGCGGGGGTAGCACAGATACGCAGTATTTT. It encodes CASNSGGSTDTQYF.

This clonotype was counted many times. This sequence joins TRBV5-1 and TRBJ2-3; 11 positions agree with TRBD2. CDR3 length: 18 residues. Germline trimming cut 2 bases from V and 3 bases from J; bases unmatched to any gene: 11. The germline V gene has CDR1 SGHRS and CDR2 YFSETQ. The CDR3 DNA follows: TGCGCCAGCAGCTTTCTGGGACTAGCGGAAATTCTAACAGATACGCAGTATTTT. Amino acids: CASSFLGLAEILTDTQYF. The whole variable domain, filled in from reference TRBV5-1 and TRBJ2-3, reads KAGVTQTPRYLIKTRGQQVTLSCSPISGHRSVSWYQQTPGQGLQFLFEYFSETQRNKGNFPGRFSGRQFSNSRSEMNVSTLELGDSALYLCASSFLGLAEILTDTQYFGPGTRLTVL.

The rearrangement joins TRBV27 to TRBJ2-3; D may be TRBD1 (6 bases). CDR3 length: 16 residues. The V end was cut by 3 bases, the J end by 6 bases, with 19 bases between. The germline V gene has CDR1 MNHEY and CDR2 SMNVEV (reference sequence). The CDR3 is CASSFRTTLGADTQYF. DNA of the CDR3: TGTGCCAGCAGTTTCCGTACTACCCTGGGGGCCGATACGCAGTATTTT.

This chain connects TRBV3-1 to TRBJ2-7, with D tentatively TRBD1 or TRBD2 (5 bases each). The CDR3 runs 17 residues. Trimming took off 0 bases at V and 2 bases at J, with 17 bases between the two ends. The V gene's germline CDR1 is LGHDT and CDR2 YNNKEL (reference sequence). CDR3 amino acids: CASSQEGFGTETYEQYF. For the CDR3, the DNA is TGTGCCAGCAGCCAAGAGGGGTTCGGGACGGAGACCTACGAGCAGTACTTC.

Ten or more counts support this clonotype. The V gene is TRBV11-2, the J gene TRBJ2-1, with TRBD2 matching 9 bases. In germline, CDR1 is SGHAT, CDR2 FQNNGV. The CDR3 has 16 amino acids. V was clipped by 3 bases and J by 8 bases; unmatched bases: 11. The CDR3 loop reads CASSLLWASGTHEQFF. The CDR3 nucleotides read TGTGCCAGCAGCTTGCTCTGGGCTAGCGGGACCCATGAGCAGTTCTTC.

This clonotype was counted ten times or more. The CDR3 is CASSLRGTSYEQYF. CDR3 in DNA: TGCGCCAGCAGCTTGAGAGGGACCTCCTACGAGCAGTACTTC. This sequence joins TRBV5-1 and TRBJ2-7, with D perhaps given as TRBD1 or TRBD2 (5 bases each). The V gene lost 1 base and the J gene lost 0 bases, with 8 bases spanning the gap. This CDR3 has 14 amino acids. Germline V gene lookup returns CDR1 SGHRS and CDR2 YFSETQ.

This clonotype is a singleton in its sample. The rearrangement links TRBV12-3 or TRBV12-4 to TRBJ2-7, with D possibly TRBD1 on 5 matching bases. This CDR3 region has 14 residues. V lost 1 base to trimming and J lost 3 bases, with 10 bases between them. The CDR3 DNA reads as TGTGCCAGCAGTTTAGTTCAAGGGGTCTACGAGCAGTACTTC. This translates into CASSLVQGVYEQYF.

This clonotype was seen a few times. This chain's CDR3 is CAWRAQGGFEETQYF. In DNA, the CDR3 is TGTGCCTGGAGAGCACAGGGGGGTTTCGAGGAGACCCAGTACTTC. The gene calls are TRBV30 and TRBJ2-5; 8 bases align to TRBD1. The CDR3 is 15 amino acids. Germline trimming cut 3 bases from V and 5 bases from J; bases unmatched to any gene: 11. Germline CDR1 and CDR2: GTSNPN and SVGIG (reference sequence).